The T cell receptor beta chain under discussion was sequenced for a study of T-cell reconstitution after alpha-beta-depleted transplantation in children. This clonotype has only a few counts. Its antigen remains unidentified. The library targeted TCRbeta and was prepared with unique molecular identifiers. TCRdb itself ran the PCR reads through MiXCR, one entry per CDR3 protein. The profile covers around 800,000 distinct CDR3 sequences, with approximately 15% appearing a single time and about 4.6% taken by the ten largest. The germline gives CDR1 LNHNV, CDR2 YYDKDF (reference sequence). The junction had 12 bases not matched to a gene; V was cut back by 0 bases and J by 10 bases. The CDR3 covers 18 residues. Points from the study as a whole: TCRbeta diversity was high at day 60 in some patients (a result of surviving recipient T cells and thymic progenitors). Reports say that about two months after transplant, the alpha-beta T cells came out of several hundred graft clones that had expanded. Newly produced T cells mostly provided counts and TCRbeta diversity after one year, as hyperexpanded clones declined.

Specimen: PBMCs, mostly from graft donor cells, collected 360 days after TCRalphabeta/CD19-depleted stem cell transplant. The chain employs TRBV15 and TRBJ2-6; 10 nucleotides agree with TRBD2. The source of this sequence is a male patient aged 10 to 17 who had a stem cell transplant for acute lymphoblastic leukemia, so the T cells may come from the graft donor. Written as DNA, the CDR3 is TGTGCCACCAGCAGAGATCTCGCCTTGCTTAGCGGGAGGAACGTCCTGACTTTC. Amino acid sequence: CATSRDLALLSGRNVLTF. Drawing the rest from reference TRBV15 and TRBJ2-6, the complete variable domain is DAMVIQNPRYQVTQFGKPVTLSCSQTLNHNVMYWYQQKSSQAPKLLFHYYDKDFNNEADTPDNFQSRRPNTSFCFLDIRSPGLGDTAMYLCATSRDLALLSGRNVLTFGAGSRLTVL.